This TCR beta chain stems from a study of STAT3 mutations in large granular lymphocyte leukemia. The repertoire was sequenced with immunoSEQ multiplex PCR; TCRdb's copy has only in-frame clones and lacks some. Here the sample spans thousands of clones, about 71% being singletons. As for this clone: Its antigen is unknown.

Germline V gives CDR1 GTSNPN, CDR2 SVGIG (reference sequence). Trimming left V 0 bases short and J 9 bases short, with 15 bases between. This CDR3 spans 15 amino acids. Regarding the study as a whole: At least one immunodominant TCR beta clonotype appeared in every T-cell large granular lymphocyte leukemia patient. All newly emerging clones after therapy were STAT3 wild type.

Sequenced sample: PBMCs. This chain joins TRBV30 and TRBJ1-6; D is unclear. This TCR came from a human donor with T large granular lymphocyte leukemia. Some clones in this sample may be carry-over from other donors' samples. The CDR3 reads CAWSVPASASSPLHF. The CDR3 coding sequence is TGTGCCTGGAGTGTACCCGCGTCCGCGAGTTCACCCCTCCACTTT. The complete variable domain, with remaining parts taken from reference TRBV30 and TRBJ1-6, reads SQTIHQWPATLVQPVGSPLSLECTVEGTSNPNLYWYRQAAGRGLQLLFYSVGIGQISSEVPQNLSASRPQDRQFILSSKKLLLSDSGFYLCAWSVPASASSPLHFGNGTRLTVT.